This TCR beta chain originates from a study of human T cells and chemical hapten exposure. Across the study: Sensitizing treatment utilized 2% DPC over a roughly 2 cm by roughly 2 cm portion of upper inner arm skin. Each patch test put 0.01% DPC on the upper back, and results were read at 6 days.

Time point denoted: patch test 1, 2 weeks after DPC sensitization. Treatment given: therapeutic diphenylcyclopropenone sensitization with weekly scalp DPC. The template was total RNA from unfractionated whole blood. Study outcomes and limitations: Expanded TCRs clustered into significantly more large CDR3 similarity groups than controls, the analysis revealed.

Germline V CDR1 and CDR2: SEHNR, FQNEAQ (reference sequence). The germline V and J ends were trimmed by 1 base and 5 bases, with 3 bases remaining between them. The CDR3 contains 12 residues. A few counts support this clonotype. Its antigen is currently unknown. TCRdb processed the RACE reads anew with MiXCR; each CDR3 protein has one entry. The repertoire includes over 95,000 distinct CDR3 sequences, roughly 12% of them detected once, and around 2.2% sits in the top ten. The clonotype originates from a woman aged 40 to 50 with alopecia areata. Some clones in this sample may be carry-over from other donors' samples. The J gene is TRBJ2-1, the V gene TRBV7-9, with D uncertain. The sequences come from whole blood, collected in connection with sensitization to the hapten diphenylcyclopropenone (DPC). CDR3 in amino acids: CASSLVHNEQFF. The CDR3 coding sequence is TGTGCCAGCAGCTTAGTGCACAATGAGCAGTTCTTC.